This TCR beta chain appears in the sequencing data of a study of breast tumors, draining lymph nodes, adjacent tissues. Samples came from axillary lymph nodes draining the breast cancer. The germline V gene has CDR1 SGHNT and CDR2 YENEEA. The CDR3 covers 13 residues. The ends were cut back, 8 bases at V and 0 bases at J, with 11 bases in the middle. This clonotype showed up many times. MiXCR was run by TCRdb on the multiplex PCR reads, yielding one entry per CDR3 protein. Altogether about 180,000 distinct CDR3 sequences are present, 30% to 35% being singletons, with the ten largest covering around 4.5%.

This chain joins TRBV11-3 and TRBJ2-7; a possible D gene is TRBD1 (6 bases). This clonotype was sampled from a female donor with breast cancer. Some clones in this sample may be carry-over from other donors' samples. Material for sequencing was axillary lymph node tissue. DNA of the CDR3: TGTGCCAGCGGTGACAGGAGCTCCTACGAGCAGTACTTC. The encoded protein is CASGDRSSYEQYF. Supplemented by reference TRBV11-3 and TRBJ2-7, the full variable domain reads EAGVVQSPRYKIIEKKQPVAFWCNPISGHNTLYWYLQNLGQGPELLIRYENEEAVDDSQLPKDRFSAERLKGVDSTLKIQPAELGDSAVYLCASGDRSSYEQYFGPGTRLTVT.